The entry that follows covers one T cell receptor beta chain sequence. What it binds is unknown. Germline CDR1 and CDR2: MNHEY and SVGAGI. The length of the CDR3 is 13 residues. V shed 6 bases and J shed 11 bases, with 19 bases lying between them. This specimen belongs to a study of a mutant IDH1 vaccine in newly diagnosed glioma. General study points: Among top peripheral T cell clonotypes, changes seemed unrelated to pseudoprogression.

Produced via immunoSEQ multiplex PCR; TCRdb's table is partial and in-frame only. There are about 56,000 clones in the sample; 75% to 90% occur only once, and around 3.5% lies in the top ten. The time point: week 47, end of study. In every dose of vaccine, 300 ug of mutant IDH1 20-mer peptide was given alongside topical imiquimod. Newly diagnosed WHO grade 3 or 4 IDH1-mutant, ATRX-lost astrocytomas were identified in the donors. The TCR comes from a woman aged 50 to 60 with glioma. Source: PBMCs, taken from a glioma patient whose treatment included an IDH1 peptide vaccine. The chain has TRBV6-5 and TRBJ1-1; tentatively, D is TRBD1 (5 bases). CDR3 loop: CASSPGTAREAFF. The CDR3 nucleotides are TGTGCCAGCAGCCCCGGGACGGCAAGAGAGGCTTTCTTT.